A selection of T cell receptor beta chains follows, all from one sample in a study of B cell selection in AIRE deficiency. Generated by immunoSEQ multiplex PCR, the TCRdb table keeps only in-frame clones and is missing some. The repertoire includes some 20,000 clones, 95% to 98% of them detected once, and roughly 0.18% sits in the top ten. Sequencing input: conventional CD4+ T cells sorted from PBMCs. The receptors come from a human donor with AIRE deficiency. The CDR3 runs from the conserved cysteine through the conserved F or W. The D gene is left open where the match is weak. Rows may omit the clone size; those that give it use once, few, many or a size class.

clone size,D gene,V gene,J gene,CDR3 protein,CDR3 DNA
.,.,TRBV28,TRBJ2-1,CASSSKGSSSRGVQFF,TGTGCCAGCAGTTCAAAAGGATCGTCTAGCAGAGGTGTGCAGTTCTTC
.,TRBD1,TRBV10-3,TRBJ2-1,CAIRGQGAGNEQFF,TGTGCCATCAGAGGACAGGGGGCAGGCAATGAGCAGTTCTTC
.,.,TRBV28,TRBJ2-5,CASSQKQRRETQYF,TGTGCCAGCAGCCAAAAACAGCGTCGGGAGACCCAGTACTTC
once,.,TRBV4-3,TRBJ1-2,CASSQDKGPGGYTF,TGCGCCAGCAGCCAAGATAAGGGCCCTGGGGGCTACACCTTC
.,.,TRBV4-3,TRBJ1-6,CASSQGGWGDNSPLHF,TGCGCCAGCAGCCAAGGTGGCTGGGGCGATAATTCACCCCTCCACTTT
.,.,TRBV6-5,TRBJ1-3,CASRLDTSGNTIYF,TGTGCCAGCAGACTGGACACCTCTGGAAACACCATATATTTT
.,.,TRBV28,TRBJ2-7,CASSLPNLGEQYF,TGTGCCAGCAGTTTACCGAATCTGGGCGAGCAGTACTTC
.,.,TRBV7-9,TRBJ1-4,CASSLDSGSEKLFF,TGTGCCAGCAGCTTAGATTCAGGGAGCGAAAAACTGTTTTTT
.,.,TRBV19,TRBJ1-5,CASSIEGRDQPQHF,TGTGCCAGTAGTATAGAAGGTAGGGATCAGCCCCAGCATTTT
.,.,TRBV28,TRBJ2-7,CASIGEYEQYF,TGTGCCAGCATTGGCGAATACGAGCAGTACTTC
.,.,TRBV10-3,TRBJ1-1,CAISVTQGNTEAFF,TGTGCCATCAGTGTGACACAGGGGAACACTGAAGCTTTCTTT
.,TRBD2,TRBV6-6,TRBJ2-2,CASSLLAGGSGELFF,TGTGCCAGCAGCCTACTAGCGGGAGGTTCCGGGGAGCTGTTTTTT
.,.,TRBV6-1,TRBJ2-5,CASLGLGVPQETQYF,TGTGCCAGCTTGGGGCTAGGAGTGCCCCAAGAGACCCAGTACTTC
.,TRBD1,TRBV27,TRBJ2-7,CASSLRDRHSEQYF,TGTGCCAGCAGTTTAAGGGACAGGCACTCCGAGCAGTACTTC
once,.,TRBV28,TRBJ2-1,CASSLIWDEQFF,TGTGCCAGCAGCCTAATTTGGGATGAGCAGTTCTTC
.,.,TRBV7-3,TRBJ1-1,CASSSGEPDTEAFF,TGTGCCAGCAGCTCTGGAGAACCGGACACTGAAGCTTTCTTT
.,TRBD2,TRBV4-1,TRBJ2-1,CASSLRTSFNEQFF,TGCGCCAGCAGCCTTCGGACTAGCTTCAATGAGCAGTTCTTC
once,TRBD1,TRBV29-1,TRBJ1-2,CSVLTGTGTYGYTF,TGCAGCGTGCTGACCGGGACAGGGACCTATGGCTACACCTTC
.,.,TRBV27,TRBJ2-6,CASSSHKSFDRANVLTF,TGTGCCAGCAGTTCCCACAAATCCTTCGACAGGGCCAACGTCCTGACTTTC
.,TRBD1,TRBV5-1,TRBJ1-1,CASSNLPGTGNTEAFF,TGCGCCAGCAGTAATCTGCCCGGGACAGGGAACACTGAAGCTTTCTTT
.,.,TRBV29-1,TRBJ1-1,CSVVREPGVVTEAFF,TGCAGCGTTGTAAGAGAACCAGGGGTGGTCACTGAAGCTTTCTTT
.,.,TRBV28,TRBJ2-1,CASTLRGRGYNEQFF,TGTGCCAGCACCCTCCGCGGGCGGGGATACAATGAGCAGTTCTTC
once,.,TRBV6-5,TRBJ2-1,CASSRARDVNEQFF,TGTGCCAGCAGCCGAGCTAGGGATGTCAATGAGCAGTTCTTC
.,TRBD2,TRBV11-1,TRBJ2-1,CASSLSPQLLAEQFF,TGTGCCAGCAGCTTAAGTCCTCAACTACTAGCGGAGCAGTTCTTC
.,.,TRBV6-1,TRBJ2-7,CASTQSVSGEQYF,TGTGCCAGCACCCAGAGTGTGTCGGGTGAGCAGTACTTC
.,TRBD2,TRBV5-6,TRBJ2-5,CASSLGLAGAPQYF,TGTGCCAGCAGCTTGGGACTAGCGGGAGCTCCCCAGTACTTC
.,.,TRBV30,TRBJ1-2,CASSGGAVNGYTF,TGTGCCTCCTCGGGGGGGGCGGTCAATGGCTACACCTTC
.,.,TRBV4-3,TRBJ1-1,CASSQDSYADAEAFF,TGCGCCAGCAGCCAAGATAGTTATGCAGACGCTGAAGCTTTCTTT
.,TRBD2,TRBV19,TRBJ2-1,CASSMIPSGRLNEQFF,TGTGCCAGTAGTATGATACCTAGCGGGAGACTCAATGAGCAGTTCTTC
.,.,TRBV10-2,TRBJ1-1,CAGRYGWDPTEAFF,TGCGCCGGACGATACGGGTGGGACCCCACTGAAGCTTTCTTT
.,TRBD1,TRBV5-1,TRBJ1-5,CASSLGTGWNQPQHF,TGCGCCAGCAGCTTGGGGACAGGTTGGAATCAGCCCCAGCATTTT
.,.,TRBV18,TRBJ1-3,CASSPNLGLSDGNTIYF,TGTGCCAGCTCACCCAACCTTGGACTCTCTGACGGAAACACCATATATTTT
.,.,TRBV14,TRBJ1-2,CASSQDRLYGYTF,TGTGCCAGCAGCCAAGACCGCCTCTATGGCTACACCTTC
few,.,TRBV30,TRBJ2-7,CAWSVGVSPYEQYF,TGTGCCTGGAGTGTAGGCGTCAGCCCCTACGAGCAGTACTTC
.,.,TRBV28,TRBJ1-1,CASSPNRDYLEAFF,TGTGCCAGCAGTCCGAACAGGGATTACCTTGAAGCTTTCTTT
.,.,TRBV2,TRBJ2-5,CASRESVETQYF,TGTGCCAGCAGGGAATCCGTTGAGACCCAGTACTTC
.,.,TRBV10-1,TRBJ2-5,CASSEGNFGQETQYF,TGCGCCAGCAGTGAGGGGAATTTCGGCCAAGAGACCCAGTACTTC
.,.,TRBV27,TRBJ2-1,CASSFILNNEQFF,TGTGCCAGCAGTTTTATCTTAAACAATGAGCAGTTCTTC
.,.,TRBV7-2,TRBJ1-3,CASSLSGQAGNTIYF,TGTGCCAGCAGCTTAAGCGGGCAGGCTGGAAACACCATATATTTT
.,TRBD2,TRBV28,TRBJ2-1,CASSLTSGGLYNEQFF,TGTGCCAGCAGTTTGACTAGCGGGGGATTGTACAATGAGCAGTTCTTC
once,TRBD2,TRBV11-1,TRBJ2-3,CASSLEGLAGRADTQYF,TGTGCCAGCAGCTTAGAGGGACTAGCGGGTAGGGCAGATACGCAGTATTTT